A single sample is the source of the 15 T cell receptor beta chains below, sequenced in a study of shared clonotypes between healthy human individuals. Generated by immunoSEQ multiplex PCR, the TCRdb table keeps only in-frame clones and is missing some. The table shows approximately 2.4 million clones, with 90% to 97% occurring only once. Material: naive CD4+ T cells sorted from blood. Documented subset: CD45RA+ positively selected. The origin of the receptors is a man younger than 35 in good health.

This chain connects TRBV11-2 to TRBJ2-7, with a possible D match to TRBD2 (5 bases). The germline gives CDR1 SGHAT, CDR2 FQNNGV. V shed 1 base and J shed 3 bases, with 13 bases lying between them. CDR3 length: 15 amino acids. The CDR3 DNA sequence: TGTGCCAGCAGCTTAGGATTAGCGTCGGTCTACGAGCAGTACTTC. Translation: CASSLGLASVYEQYF. Looking up the rest from reference TRBV11-2 and TRBJ2-7 gives the full variable domain: EAGVAQSPRYKIIEKRQSVAFWCNPISGHATLYWYQQILGQGPKLLIQFQNNGVVDDSQLPKDRFSAERLKGVDSTLKIQPAKLEDSAVYLCASSLGLASVYEQYFGPGTRLTVT.

With regard to this clone: The sample holds other DNA sequences that translate to the same CDR3. This sequence joins TRBV6-5 and TRBJ2-2; tentatively, D is TRBD1 (5 bases). CDR3 length equals 16 residues. Germline V lookup: CDR1 MNHEY, CDR2 SVGAGI. Trimming shortened V by 2 bases and J by 0 bases, and 10 bases separated the two germline ends. The CDR3 sequence is CASSYRQRTNTGELFF. The CDR3 DNA reads TGTGCCAGCAGTTACCGACAGAGAACGAACACCGGGGAGCTGTTTTTT.

The rearrangement joins TRBV7-6 to TRBJ2-3; D call uncertain. The CDR3 runs to 14 residues. V shed 0 bases and J shed 0 bases, with 4 bases lying between them. The germline V gene encodes CDR1 SGHVS and CDR2 FNYEAQ. This chain's CDR3 is CASSLAHSTDTQYF. The CDR3 region has the DNA TGTGCCAGCAGCTTAGCGCACAGCACAGATACGCAGTATTTT.

This clone was found once. The sample has other DNA sequences that encode this CDR3 too. The rearrangement links TRBV5-1 to TRBJ1-2; D is possibly TRBD1 (5 bases). The CDR3 is 14 amino acids. The V gene lost 0 bases and the J gene lost 4 bases, with 10 bases spanning the gap. CDR1 and CDR2 from the germline V gene are SGHRS and YFSETQ. Here the CDR3 DNA reads TGCGCCAGCAGCTTGGGGCAGGGAGGCTATGGCTACACCTTC. It is translated as CASSLGQGGYGYTF.

The V and J genes are TRBV4-3 and TRBJ2-7, with a tentative D call TRBD1 (5 bases). The CDR3 extends over 15 amino acids. Trimming took 4 bases from V and 0 from J, leaving 13 bases between them. Germline CDR1 LGHNA, CDR2 YSLEER. DNA for the CDR3: TGCGCCAGCAGCCCCGACAGATTAGGCTCCTACGAGCAGTACTTC. Encoded protein: CASSPDRLGSYEQYF.

The chain links TRBV2 to TRBJ1-5, with D possibly being TRBD1 (5 bases). This CDR3 region has 14 residues. Trimming removed 4 bases from V and 3 bases from J, with 10 bases in between. In germline, CDR1 is SNHLY, CDR2 FYNNEI. In DNA form, the CDR3 reads TGTGCCAGCAGTGGCGAGGGGAACAATCAGCCCCAGCATTTT. It yields the protein CASSGEGNNQPQHF.

The CDR3 DNA follows: TGTGCCAGCTTCACTTTACAGGGGAGTATCTACAATGAGCAGTTCTTC. Encoded protein: CASFTLQGSIYNEQFF. V usage is TRBV18 and J usage is TRBJ2-1; 7 nucleotides match TRBD1. V lost 7 bases, J lost 3 bases, and 12 bases stayed unmatched. The CDR3 is 16 amino acids. CDR1 is KGHSH, CDR2 LQKENI, per germline. Looking up the rest from reference TRBV18 and TRBJ2-1 gives the full variable domain: NAGVMQNPRHLVRRRGQEARLRCSPMKGHSHVYWYRQLPEEGLKFMVYLQKENIIDESGMPKERFSAEFPKEGPSILRIQQVVRGDSAAYFCASFTLQGSIYNEQFFGPGTRLTVL.

Only one count was recorded for this clone. V usage is TRBV6-6 and J usage is TRBJ1-5; D uncertain. The ends were cut back, 4 bases at V and 5 bases at J, with 9 bases in the middle. Germline lookup yields CDR1 MNHNY and CDR2 SVGAGI (reference sequence). The CDR3 spans 13 residues. CDR3 loop: CASSSTAYQPQHF. CDR3 nucleotides: TGTGCCAGCAGTTCGACGGCTTATCAGCCCCAGCATTTT.

With respect to this clone: Other nucleotide sequences in the sample specify the same CDR3. The rearrangement joins TRBV7-9 to TRBJ1-2; no clear D gene. CDR1 is SEHNR and CDR2 is FQNEAQ in the germline V gene (reference sequence). The CDR3 runs to 14 residues. Trimming took 0 bases from V and 2 from J, leaving 7 bases between them. The CDR3 DNA reads TGTGCCAGCAGCTTAGCCTCCGGAAACTATGGCTACACCTTC. Translating gives CASSLASGNYGYTF.

Worth noting for this clone: The junction shows a germline mismatch at one end, possibly a read error. The rearrangement uses TRBV7-7 and TRBJ2-1; unclear D gene. The CDR3 is made up of 14 amino acids. Germline loops: CDR1 SSHAT, CDR2 FNYEAQ (reference sequence). For the CDR3, the DNA is TGTGCTAGCAGCCCCATCGTGGCAGGAAGTGAGCAGTTCTTC. Amino acids: CASSPIVAGSEQFF.

The gene calls are TRBV7-2 and TRBJ2-7, with 8 bases matching TRBD2. The CDR3 covers 15 residues. V gave up 5 bases and J gave up 3 bases; unmatched junction bases: 9. Germline V gene data show CDR1 as SGHTA and CDR2 as FQGNSA. In DNA, the CDR3 is TGTGCCAGCAGCCTTCGGGGGGGCGGGAACTACGAGCAGTACTTC. Translated: CASSLRGGGNYEQYF. The full variable domain, completed using reference TRBV7-2 and TRBJ2-7, is GAGVSQSPSNKVTEKGKDVELRCDPISGHTALYWYRQSLGQGLEFLIYFQGNSAPDKSGLPSDRFSAERTGGSVSTLTIQRTQQEDSAVYLCASSLRGGGNYEQYFGPGTRLTVT.

The chain has TRBV7-2 and TRBJ2-7, with 9 bases that match TRBD1. With 6 bases clipped from V and 5 bases from J, the junction kept 8 bases outside the gene matches. The CDR3 is made up of 14 amino acids. Germline assignment: CDR1 SGHTA and CDR2 FQGNSA. The CDR3 reads CASRPGQGRHEQYF. CDR3 bases: TGTGCCAGCAGGCCGGGACAGGGTAGACACGAGCAGTACTTC.

The chain links TRBV10-3 to TRBJ2-7; possible D gene TRBD1, 7 bases. CDR1 ENHRY and CDR2 SYGVKD come from the germline V gene. The CDR3 runs to 15 residues. Deletions cut 4 bases from V and 4 bases from J, with 17 bases between. The DNA for the CDR3 is TGTGCCATCAGTGTGTCCAGGGGGGACGAATACGAGCAGTACTTC. Its protein product is CAISVSRGDEYEQYF.

CDR3 nucleotide sequence: TGTGCCAGCAGACAGGGGGGGATCACTGAAGCTTTCTTT. It is translated as CASRQGGITEAFF. This chain connects TRBV6-5 to TRBJ1-1; TRBD1 agrees at 8 bases. The V and J ends lost 6 bases and 4 bases, in that order; junction bases with no gene match: 4. CDR1 is MNHEY and CDR2 is SVGAGI in the germline V gene. The CDR3 is made up of 13 amino acids.

The chain is built from TRBV6-5 and TRBJ2-1; either TRBD1 or TRBD2 may fit D (5 bases each). Trimming shortened V by 6 bases and J by 9 bases, and 18 bases separated the two germline ends. Per the germline V gene, CDR1 is MNHEY and CDR2 is SVGAGI. The CDR3 has 14 residues. The CDR3 sequence is CASRTNRDRAEQFF. As DNA, the CDR3 is TGTGCCAGCAGGACAAACCGGGACCGCGCTGAGCAGTTCTTC.